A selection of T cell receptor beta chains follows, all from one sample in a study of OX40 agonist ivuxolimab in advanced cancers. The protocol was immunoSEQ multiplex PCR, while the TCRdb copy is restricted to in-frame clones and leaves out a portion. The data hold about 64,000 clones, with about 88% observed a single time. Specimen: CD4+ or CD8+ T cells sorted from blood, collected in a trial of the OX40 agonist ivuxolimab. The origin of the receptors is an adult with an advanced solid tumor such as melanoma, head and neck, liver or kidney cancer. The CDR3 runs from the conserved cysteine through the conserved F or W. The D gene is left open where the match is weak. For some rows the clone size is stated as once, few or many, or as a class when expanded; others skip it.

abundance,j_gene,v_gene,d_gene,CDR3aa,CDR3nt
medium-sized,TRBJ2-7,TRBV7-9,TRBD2,CASSPASSGKTF,TGTGCCAGCAGCCCTGCGTCTAGCGGGAAAACTTTC
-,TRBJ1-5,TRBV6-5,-,CASSPRGYSNQPQHF,TGTGCCAGCAGTCCCAGGGGTTATAGCAATCAGCCCCAGCATTTT
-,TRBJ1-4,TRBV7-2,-,CASSIRRGEKLFF,TGTGCCAGCAGCATAAGACGGGGTGAAAAACTGTTTTTT
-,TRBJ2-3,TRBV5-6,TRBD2,CASSLNSGSDTQYF,TGTGCCAGCAGCTTGAATAGCGGGAGTGATACGCAGTATTTT
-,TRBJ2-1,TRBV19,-,CASTRRGFYNEQFF,TGTGCCAGTACCAGGAGGGGATTCTACAATGAGCAGTTCTTC
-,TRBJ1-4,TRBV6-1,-,CASSEVWATNEKLFF,TGTGCCAGCAGTGAAGTTTGGGCAACTAATGAAAAACTGTTTTTT
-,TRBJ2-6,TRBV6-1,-,CASSEAVGDGANVLTF,TGTGCCAGCAGTGAAGCAGTGGGGGATGGGGCCAACGTCCTGACTTTC
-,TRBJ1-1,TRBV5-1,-,CASNTGPPNTEAFF,TGCGCCAGCAACACGGGTCCCCCGAACACTGAAGCTTTCTTT
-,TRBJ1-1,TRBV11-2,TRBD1,CASSLRDRVAFF,TGTGCCAGCAGCTTAAGGGACAGGGTGGCTTTCTTT
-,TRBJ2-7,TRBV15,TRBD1,CATSRGGQGRHEQYF,TGTGCCACCAGCAGAGGGGGACAGGGGAGGCACGAGCAGTACTTC
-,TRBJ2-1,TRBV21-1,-,CASSKAYRLAANLYNEQFF,TGTGCCAGCAGCAAAGCGTACCGTCTAGCGGCGAACCTTTACAATGAGCAGTTCTTC
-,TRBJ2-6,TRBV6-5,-,CASSYTHGTGANVLTF,TGTGCCAGCAGTTACACCCACGGTACTGGGGCCAACGTCCTGACTTTC
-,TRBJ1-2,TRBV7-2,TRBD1,CASSTPGGTYGYTF,TGTGCCAGCAGCACGCCAGGGGGAACCTATGGCTACACCTTC
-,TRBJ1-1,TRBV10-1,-,CASSEPEAFF,TGCGCCAGCAGTGAGCCCGAAGCTTTCTTT
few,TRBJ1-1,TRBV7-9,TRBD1,CASSLGPGQATNTEAFF,TGTGCCAGCAGCTTGGGGCCGGGACAGGCGACGAACACTGAAGCTTTCTTT
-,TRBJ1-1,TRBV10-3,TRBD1,CAIRGTAEAFF,TGTGCCATCAGGGGGACAGCTGAAGCTTTCTTT
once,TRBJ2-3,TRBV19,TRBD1,CASSARGDRGSSTDTQYF,TGTGCCAGTAGTGCGAGAGGGGACAGGGGGTCTAGCACAGATACGCAGTATTTT
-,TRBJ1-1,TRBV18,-,CASSPGRGEGTEAFF,TGTGCCAGCTCACCAGGGAGAGGGGAGGGCACTGAAGCTTTCTTT
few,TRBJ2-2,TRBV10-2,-,CASSESWEVGELFF,TGCGCCAGCAGTGAGTCTTGGGAGGTCGGGGAGCTGTTTTTT
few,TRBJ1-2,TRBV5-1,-,CACRGDQYGYTF,TGCGCCTGCCGGGGGGATCAATATGGCTACACCTTC
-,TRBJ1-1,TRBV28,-,CASSQQVNTEAFF,TGTGCCAGCAGTCAACAGGTGAACACTGAAGCTTTCTTT
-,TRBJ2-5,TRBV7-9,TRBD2,CASSLGGGGQETQYF,TGTGCCAGCAGCTTAGGCGGGGGGGGACAAGAGACCCAGTACTTC
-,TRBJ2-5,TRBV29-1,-,CSVVYGETQYF,TGCAGCGTTGTATACGGAGAGACCCAGTACTTC